This TCR beta chain was identified in a study of cytomegalovirus exposure and HLA in healthy donors. Turning to the study itself: For the roughly 400 genotyped donors, roughly 80% fell within the Caucasian-associated ancestry cluster. The study, taken as a whole, reports: Versus the approximately 700-donor mean, an Asian-associated ancestry cluster reportedly showed fewer N-insertions in a later analysis. Altogether, 160 or so TCR beta chains were recorded as cytomegalovirus-associated.

The junction had 7 bases not matched to a gene; V was cut back by 6 bases and J by 5 bases. CDR3 size: 15 residues. Germline V gene sequence: CDR1 MNHEY, CDR2 SVGAGI. Likely unrecorded immune exposures existed in these nominally healthy donors. Researchers ran the PCR with 60 Vbeta and 13 Jbeta primers. Here immunoSEQ multiplex PCR was the method, and the copy in TCRdb shows in-frame clones only, minus some. The sample includes roughly 140,000 clones, roughly 79% seen only once; the top ten take 0.55% to 0.8%. In its sample, this clone was seen a few times. Its target is unknown. Sequenced sample: PBMCs. The chain recombines TRBV6-5 with TRBJ1-5; 10 nucleotides match TRBD1. The TCR was taken from a male donor in good health and CMV-seronegative. This chain's CDR3 is CASSPRQGADQPQHF. The CDR3 region has the DNA TGTGCCAGCAGCCCAAGACAGGGGGCTGATCAGCCCCAGCATTTT.